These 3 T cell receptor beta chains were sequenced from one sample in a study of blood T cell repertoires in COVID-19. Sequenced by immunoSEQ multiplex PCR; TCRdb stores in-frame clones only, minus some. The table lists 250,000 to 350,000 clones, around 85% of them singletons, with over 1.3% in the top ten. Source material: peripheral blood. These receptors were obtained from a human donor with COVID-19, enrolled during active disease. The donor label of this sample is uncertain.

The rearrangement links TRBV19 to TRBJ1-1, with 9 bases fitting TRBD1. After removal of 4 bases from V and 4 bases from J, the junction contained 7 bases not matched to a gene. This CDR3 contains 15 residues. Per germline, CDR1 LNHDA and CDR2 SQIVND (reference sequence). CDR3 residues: CASSNRGRGSTEAFF. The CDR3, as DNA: TGTGCCAGTAGTAACAGGGGGCGCGGGTCCACTGAAGCTTTCTTT. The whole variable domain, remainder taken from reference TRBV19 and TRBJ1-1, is DGGITQSPKYLFRKEGQNVTLSCEQNLNHDAMYWYRQDPGQGLRLIYYSQIVNDFQKGDIAEGYSVSREKKESFPLTVTSAQKNPTAFYLCASSNRGRGSTEAFFGQGTRLTVV.

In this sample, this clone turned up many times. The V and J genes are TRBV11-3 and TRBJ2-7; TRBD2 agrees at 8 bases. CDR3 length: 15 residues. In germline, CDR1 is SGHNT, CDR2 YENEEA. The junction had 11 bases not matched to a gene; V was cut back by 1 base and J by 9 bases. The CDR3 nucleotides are TGTGCCAGCAGCTTAGCGCTGGGGCCGGGGGGGCGGCAGTACTTC. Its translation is CASSLALGPGGRQYF.

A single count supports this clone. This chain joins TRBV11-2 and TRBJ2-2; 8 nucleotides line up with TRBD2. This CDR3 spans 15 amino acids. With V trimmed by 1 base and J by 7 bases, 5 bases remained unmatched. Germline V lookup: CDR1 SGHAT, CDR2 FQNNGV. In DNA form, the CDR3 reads TGTGCCAGCAGCTTAGCGGGAGGGACACACGGGGAGCTGTTTTTT. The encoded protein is CASSLAGGTHGELFF.